These 6 T cell receptor beta chains share one sample of origin, sequenced in a study of Graves' ophthalmopathy and Graves' hyperthyroidism. Amplified material comprised TCR beta CDR3 regions derived from RNA transcripts. RT-PCR with HTBI primers came first, then second-round multiplex PCR. TCRdb re-analysed the multiplex PCR reads in MiXCR, keeping a single row per CDR3 protein. The table shows 340,000 or so distinct CDR3 sequences, with 15% to 20% occurring only once. Sequencing was performed on peripheral blood. The source of these receptors is an adult man with Graves' ophthalmopathy.

This clonotype was counted ten times or more. The chain recombines TRBV5-5 with TRBJ2-5; D is possibly TRBD1 (6 bases). This CDR3 is built from 15 residues. Trimming removed 4 bases at V and 4 bases at J, with 17 bases between. Germline loops: CDR1 SGHKS, CDR2 YYEKEE (reference sequence). CDR3 residues: CASSPGRGLPETQYF. The CDR3 DNA reads TGTGCCAGCAGCCCAGGCAGGGGTCTTCCAGAGACCCAGTACTTC.

This clonotype has at least ten counts. This rearrangement joins TRBV6-1 to TRBJ2-2; TRBD1 is a possible D gene (6 bases). This CDR3 is built from 15 residues. CDR1 and CDR2 from the germline V gene are MNHNS and SASEGT. V gave up 7 bases and J gave up 2 bases, with 14 bases separating them. In DNA, the CDR3 is TGTGCCAGCAACGTCGGGACACCCAACACCGGGGAGCTGTTTTTT. This translates into CASNVGTPNTGELFF.

This clonotype was seen ten or more times. The chain joins TRBV18 to TRBJ2-5; 7 bases map to TRBD1. CDR1 is KGHSH, CDR2 LQKENI, per germline. The CDR3 totals 12 residues. V dropped 6 bases and J dropped 5; count of bases not matched to a gene: 3. The CDR3 reads CASSEDRETQYF. The DNA of the CDR3 is TGTGCCAGCTCGGAGGACAGGGAGACCCAGTACTTC.

This clonotype was seen at least ten times. The CDR3, as DNA: TGTGCCAGCAGTGAAGCGCTTCGGGGGGTCTACGAGCAGTACTTC. This sequence encodes CASSEALRGVYEQYF. J is TRBJ2-7 and V is TRBV6-1; 7 bases agree with TRBD2. V was pared by 0 bases and J by 3 bases, with 5 bases of the junction left unmatched. The CDR3 runs to 15 residues. Germline CDR1 reads MNHNS; CDR2 reads SASEGT.

There are many counts of this clonotype. The chain links TRBV2 to TRBJ2-7; TRBD1 or TRBD2 may be the D gene (6 bases each). The germline gives CDR1 SNHLY, CDR2 FYNNEI. This CDR3 has 15 residues. The V end was cut by 4 bases, the J end by 7 bases, with 20 bases between. The CDR3 here is CASSVQGAGMGEQYF. The DNA of the CDR3 is TGTGCCAGCAGTGTACAGGGCGCGGGGATGGGAGAGCAGTACTTC.

This clonotype occurred many times. CDR3 in amino acids: CASSLGGGTDQPQHF. The CDR3 coding sequence is TGTGCCAGCAGCCTCGGAGGGGGAACTGATCAGCCCCAGCATTTT. The chain joins TRBV7-2 to TRBJ1-5, with D possibly matching TRBD1 (6 bases). The CDR3 sequence is 15 residues long. Germline-derived CDR1 and CDR2 are SGHTA and FQGNSA. Trimming cost V 5 bases and J 5 bases, with 16 bases left between them.